This TCR beta chain was sequenced for a study of response to subunit inactivated influenza vaccine. This clonotype was observed a handful of times. From the RT-PCR reads, TCRdb called clonotypes with MiXCR, one entry per CDR3 protein. Of 750,000 to 850,000 distinct CDR3 sequences in the sample, less than 20% were seen once. V lost 4 bases and J 0 bases, leaving 10 bases between the germline ends. From germline, CDR1 is MDHEN and CDR2 SYDVKM. This CDR3 has 15 amino acids. This receptor was identified in a man in his fifties or sixties who received an inactivated influenza vaccine. The starting material was PBMCs from blood, obtained roughly 5 days after vaccination. This rearrangement joins TRBV28 to TRBJ2-1; D is unresolved. CDR3 nucleotides: TGTGCCAGCAGTTCCTTGGGTAGCTCCTACAATGAGCAGTTCTTC. As protein: CASSSLGSSYNEQFF.